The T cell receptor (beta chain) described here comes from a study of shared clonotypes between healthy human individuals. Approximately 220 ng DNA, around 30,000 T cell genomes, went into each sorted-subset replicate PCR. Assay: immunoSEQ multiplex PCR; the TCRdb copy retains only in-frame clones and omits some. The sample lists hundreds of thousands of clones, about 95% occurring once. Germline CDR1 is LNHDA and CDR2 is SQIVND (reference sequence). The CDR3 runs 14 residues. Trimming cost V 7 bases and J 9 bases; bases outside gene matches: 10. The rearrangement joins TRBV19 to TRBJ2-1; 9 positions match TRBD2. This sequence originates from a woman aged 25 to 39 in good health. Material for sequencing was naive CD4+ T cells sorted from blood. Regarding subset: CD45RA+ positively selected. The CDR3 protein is CASKVAGARGEQFF. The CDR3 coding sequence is TGTGCCAGTAAGGTAGCGGGAGCAAGGGGTGAGCAGTTCTTC.